A selection of T cell receptor beta chains follows, all from one sample in a study of shared clonotypes between healthy human individuals. Some clones are missing from TCRdb's copy, which holds only in-frame ones; the method was immunoSEQ multiplex PCR. The sample consists of about 1.5 million clones, 95% to 99% of them appearing once. Sequenced input: naive CD4+ T cells sorted from blood. The source of these receptors is a young man in good health. Both conserved end residues are part of each CDR3. A D gene is named only where the DNA matches it firmly. Where a row states a size, it is once, few, many or the class of an expanded clone; other rows omit it.

clone size	D gene	J gene	V gene	CDR3 protein	CDR3 DNA
NA	NA	TRBJ2-7	TRBV5-6	CASSLANTANSYEQYF	TGTGCCAGCAGCTTGGCCAATACAGCAAACTCCTACGAGCAGTACTTC
NA	TRBD2	TRBJ2-2	TRBV7-2	CASTPREANTGELFF	TGTGCCAGCACCCCCCGGGAGGCGAACACCGGGGAGCTGTTTTTT
NA	NA	TRBJ2-3	TRBV6-1	CASSEATGTTPGTQYF	TGTGCCAGCAGTGAAGCTACAGGGACAACCCCGGGTACGCAGTATTTT
NA	NA	TRBJ1-4	TRBV5-6	CASSLGLTGTMKLFF	TGTGCCAGCAGCTTGGGACTGACGGGTACGATGAAACTGTTTTTT
NA	NA	TRBJ2-2	TRBV5-5	CASSLAGTVTGELFF	TGTGCCAGCAGCTTGGCCGGGACGGTCACCGGGGAGCTGTTTTTT
NA	TRBD2	TRBJ2-7	TRBV7-9	CASSPTSGSSYEQYF	TGTGCCAGCAGCCCGACTAGCGGGAGCTCCTACGAGCAGTACTTC
NA	TRBD2	TRBJ2-7	TRBV9	CASSVEAGAFSYEQYF	TGTGCCAGCAGCGTAGAGGCGGGAGCCTTCTCCTACGAGCAGTACTTC
NA	NA	TRBJ2-7	TRBV28	CASSLVHTQFPYEQYF	TGTGCCAGCAGTTTGGTTCATACTCAATTTCCCTACGAGCAGTACTTC
NA	TRBD2	TRBJ2-3	TRBV9	CASSVRRLAGTDTQYF	TGTGCCAGCAGCGTGAGAAGACTAGCGGGCACAGATACGCAGTATTTT
NA	NA	TRBJ2-7	TRBV18	CASSPLRDTSSYEQYF	TGTGCCAGCTCACCACTTAGGGATACGAGCTCCTACGAGCAGTACTTC
few	NA	TRBJ1-2	TRBV4-1	CASSPGRGYGYTF	TGCGCCAGCAGCCCCGGCAGAGGCTATGGCTACACCTTC